Listed here are 18 T cell receptor beta chains from one sample, sequenced in a study of blood T cells in healthy people across ages. Sample-barcoded 5' priming and a J-beta primer mix drove a second PCR of 7 to 11 cycles. TCRdb redid the calling of the 5' RACE reads with MiXCR, one entry per CDR3 protein. The repertoire holds about 650,000 distinct CDR3 sequences, with approximately 29% as singletons. The material sequenced was blood. The origin of the receptors is an elderly woman in good health.

The table lists this clonotype with many counts. The rearrangement joins TRBV18 to TRBJ2-5; 13 nucleotides line up with TRBD2. The CDR3 runs to 15 residues. The V and J ends lost 3 bases and 4 bases, in that order; junction bases with no gene match: 2. Germline V CDR1 and CDR2: KGHSH, LQKENI. The CDR3: CASSPWTSGGETQYF. In nucleotides, the CDR3 is TGTGCCAGCTCACCCTGGACTAGCGGGGGAGAGACCCAGTACTTC.

The genes are TRBV3-1 and TRBJ2-1, with TRBD2 identical over 9 bases. Trimming took 0 bases from V and 6 from J; bases not matched to a gene: 12. Germline assignment: CDR1 LGHDT and CDR2 YNNKEL (reference sequence). The CDR3 totals 18 residues. CDR3 nucleotide sequence: TGTGCCAGCAGCCAAGAATTTAGCGGGGGCGATTATTTCAATGAGCAGTTCTTC. This sequence encodes CASSQEFSGGDYFNEQFF.

This clonotype was detected once. The J gene is TRBJ1-3, the V gene TRBV20-1; a possible D gene is TRBD1 (6 bases). Germline assignment: CDR1 DFQATT and CDR2 SNEGSKA (reference sequence). The CDR3 totals 13 residues. Trimming cost V 6 bases and J 2 bases, with 11 bases left between them. The CDR3 is CSARGATGNTIYF. The DNA for the CDR3 is TGCAGTGCCAGGGGCGCTACTGGAAACACCATATATTTT.

Many counts were recorded for this clonotype. A much larger clone differs by one base, so this may be a read error. The V call is TRBV20-1, the J call TRBJ2-7; TRBD2 is a possible D gene (6 bases). CDR1 is DFQATT and CDR2 is SNEGSKA in the germline V gene (reference sequence). The CDR3 has 15 amino acids. V was cut by 5 bases and J by 2 bases, with 19 bases left in between. The DNA for the CDR3 is TGCAGTGCTGGGGACCGTGGGGGGTCCCCCTACGAGCAGTACTTC. Protein product: CSAGDRGGSPYEQYF.

A word on this clonotype: This may be a read error: a much more frequent sequence differs by one nucleotide. The rearrangement links TRBV20-1 to TRBJ2-1; D gene uncertain. This CDR3 is built from 16 residues. Germline assignment: CDR1 DFQATT and CDR2 SNEGSKA (reference sequence). The CDR3 spells CSAMPLASSSCNEQFF. In DNA, the CDR3 is TGCAGTGCTATGCCCCTCGCGTCAAGCTCCTGCAATGAGCAGTTCTTC.

V and J are TRBV7-2 and TRBJ2-1; 12 nucleotides align to TRBD2. The CDR3 is 15 residues long. CDR1 SGHTA and CDR2 FQGNSA come from the germline V gene. V shed 2 bases and J 6 bases; nucleotides not matched to a gene: 2. The CDR3, as DNA: TGTACCAGCAGCTTACTAGCGGGGGGGGGCAATGAGCAGTTCTTC. It encodes CTSSLLAGGGNEQFF.

The chain joins TRBV20-1 to TRBJ1-2; D unclear. Trimming removed 0 bases from V and 5 bases from J, with 10 bases in between. CDR3 length equals 13 residues. CDR1 DFQATT and CDR2 SNEGSKA come from the germline V gene (reference sequence). CDR3 residues: CSARDEATYGYTF. Here the CDR3 DNA reads TGCAGTGCTAGAGATGAGGCGACGTATGGCTACACCTTC.

As to this clonotype: The junction and the germline gene differ at one end; a read error may be behind it. The chain recombines TRBV4-1 with TRBJ2-7; 9 bases line up with TRBD1. The V gene's germline CDR1 is MGHRA and CDR2 YSYEKL. This CDR3 is built from 14 residues. The CDR3 loop reads CASQLGQGSYEQYF. The CDR3, as DNA: TGCGCCAGCCAACTGGGACAGGGAAGCTACGAGCAATACTTC.

V and J are TRBV7-8 and TRBJ1-5; D perhaps matches TRBD1 (6 bases). This CDR3 has 15 residues. CDR1 and CDR2 from the germline V gene are SGHVS and FQNEAQ. V was trimmed by 8 bases and J by 2 bases, leaving 16 bases between them. CDR3: CASSNGGRGNQPQHF. The DNA of the CDR3 is TGTGCCAGCTCAAATGGGGGCCGAGGCAATCAGCCCCAGCATTTT.

This clonotype was observed many times. V is TRBV7-2 and J is TRBJ1-1; perhaps TRBD1 as D (5 bases). The germline gives CDR1 SGHTA, CDR2 FQGNSA. V lost 5 bases, J lost 1 base, and 11 bases lay in between. CDR3 size: 14 residues. The CDR3 region is CASSRGPGNTEAFF. For the CDR3, the DNA is TGTGCCAGCAGCAGGGGACCCGGGAACACTGAAGCTTTCTTT.

This clonotype was seen many times. Since a much larger clone is just one base distant, this may be a read error. The chain joins TRBV6-2 or TRBV6-3 to TRBJ2-1; 11 nucleotides align to TRBD1. Trimming took 7 bases from V and 9 from J; bases not matched to a gene: 8. The CDR3 runs 14 residues. CDR1 and CDR2 (germline): MNHEY, SVGEGT. This CDR3 is CASMDGQGAPEQFF. The CDR3 DNA sequence: TGTGCCAGCATGGACGGACAGGGGGCGCCTGAGCAGTTCTTC.

In its sample, this clonotype was seen many times. The chain couples TRBV7-9 to TRBJ2-1; 10 nucleotides agree with TRBD2. CDR3 length: 18 residues. Germline V gene data show CDR1 as SEHNR and CDR2 as FQNEAQ (reference sequence). The V and J ends lost 2 bases and 4 bases, in that order; junction bases with no gene match: 11. CDR3 coding DNA: TGTGCCAGCAGCTTACCCTTTACTAGCGGGGTTGATTACAATGAGCAGTTCTTC. Its translation: CASSLPFTSGVDYNEQFF.

The DNA of the CDR3 is TGTGCCAGCAGCTTGGGACCAGGTATCGAAAAACTGTTTTTT. Its translation: CASSLGPGIEKLFF. The chain uses TRBV7-8 and TRBJ1-4; a weak D match, TRBD1 (5 bases). Trimming removed 3 bases from V and 8 bases from J, with 13 bases in between. The CDR3 runs to 14 residues. Germline assignment: CDR1 SGHVS and CDR2 FQNEAQ.

The chain has TRBV7-2 and TRBJ1-1, with D tentatively TRBD1 (6 bases). Trimming cost V 5 bases and J 4 bases, with 14 bases left between them. The V gene's germline CDR1 is SGHTA and CDR2 FQGNSA. The CDR3 is 14 residues long. CDR3 protein: CASSIRQGSTEAFF. The DNA for the CDR3 is TGTGCCAGCAGCATTCGTCAGGGGAGCACTGAAGCTTTCTTT. Combining the CDR3 with reference TRBV7-2 and TRBJ1-1 gives the whole variable domain GAGVSQSPSNKVTEKGKDVELRCDPISGHTALYWYRQSLGQGLEFLIYFQGNSAPDKSGLPSDRFSAERTGGSVSTLTIQRTQQEDSAVYLCASSIRQGSTEAFFGQGTRLTVV.

The rearrangement uses TRBV3-1 and TRBJ2-7; TRBD1 might be the D (5 bases). Trimming left V 3 bases short and J 10 bases short, with 16 bases between. Germline V gene sequence: CDR1 LGHDT, CDR2 YNNKEL (reference sequence). The CDR3 runs 13 residues. This CDR3 reads CASSQMTQGAQYF. The DNA of the CDR3 is TGTGCCAGCAGCCAGATGACCCAAGGGGCCCAGTACTTC.

This clonotype was recorded many times. The chain links TRBV10-3 to TRBJ1-4; D not certain. CDR1 and CDR2 (germline): ENHRY, SYGVKD. Trimming cost V 0 bases and J 5 bases, with 16 bases left between them. The CDR3 extends over 17 amino acids. This CDR3 is CAISESTGQPNNEKLFF. The CDR3 nucleotides read TGTGCCATCAGTGAGTCGACCGGCCAGCCAAACAATGAAAAACTGTTTTTT.

This clonotype was seen a handful of times. The chain has TRBV20-1 and TRBJ1-6, with 9 bases that match TRBD1. The CDR3 loop spans 15 amino acids. V trimming: 3 bases; J trimming: 5 bases; junction bases outside the gene matches: 5. CDR1 and CDR2 (germline): DFQATT, SNEGSKA (reference sequence). The DNA of the CDR3 is TGCAGTGCTAGCGGGACAGGGCTTAATAATTCACCCCTCCACTTT. Its protein is CSASGTGLNNSPLHF.

This clonotype was detected ten times or more. The V call is TRBV9, the J call TRBJ2-1; 7 positions agree with TRBD1. This CDR3 is 16 amino acids long. The V gene end was trimmed by 4 bases and the J gene end by 9 bases; junction bases not matched to a gene: 16. From germline, CDR1 is SGDLS and CDR2 YYNGEE. The CDR3 sequence is CASSPQTGSFAGEQFF. CDR3 nucleotide sequence: TGTGCCAGCAGCCCCCAGACAGGGTCCTTTGCTGGTGAGCAGTTCTTC.